What follows are 20 T cell receptor beta chains derived from one specimen sequenced in a study of T cells after yellow fever vaccination. TCRdb ran MiXCR on the 5' RACE reads and lists one entry per CDR3 protein. Among under 600,000 distinct CDR3 sequences, about a fifth were seen once, and the ten largest hold about a sixth. The sequencing used PBMCs, collected less than 25 days after the first yellow fever vaccination. Receptors were obtained from a man younger than 35 who received the YFV17D yellow fever vaccine.

On this clonotype itself: One end of the junction fails to match germline, which may point to a read error. The V and J genes are TRBV4-3 and TRBJ1-1; the D is unclear. Looked up from germline, CDR1 is LGHNA and CDR2 is YSLEER. The CDR3 consists of 12 residues. The CDR3 DNA is TGCGCCAGCAGCCAAGACTTGAGAGGGATAATCTTT. This translates into CASSQDLRGIIF.

The rearrangement links TRBV12-3 or TRBV12-4 to TRBJ2-3; D not certain. Trimming stripped 6 bases from V and 7 bases from J, with 11 bases between. This CDR3 has 12 amino acids. CDR3 protein: CASSLPMNTQYF. In nucleotides, the CDR3 is TGTGCCAGCAGCCTGCCTATGAATACGCAGTATTTT.

This clonotype was counted at least ten times. The rearrangement links TRBV24-1 to TRBJ2-1; tentative D call: TRBD1 (6 bases). V was cut by 4 bases and J by 9 bases, with 15 bases left in between. Germline V CDR1 and CDR2: KGHDR, SFDVKD. This CDR3 is built from 14 residues. Written as DNA, the CDR3 is TGTGCCACCAGTGACCACAGGGTTCTAAGTGAGCAGTTCTTC. Its translation is CATSDHRVLSEQFF.

The table lists this clonotype with a few counts. The rearrangement uses TRBV11-1 and TRBJ2-3, with D tentatively TRBD1 (5 bases). Germline assignment: CDR1 SGHAT and CDR2 FQDESV (reference sequence). CDR3 length: 13 amino acids. V lost 5 bases, J lost 5 bases, and 11 bases lay in between. DNA of the CDR3: TGTGCCAGCAGCCGCAGGGTTGGAGATACGCAGTATTTT. Its protein is CASSRRVGDTQYF.

This clonotype was counted a few times. The chain combines TRBV27 with TRBJ2-1; 8 nucleotides match TRBD2. J was trimmed by 9 bases and V by 3 bases; bases with no gene match: 13. CDR3 length: 16 amino acids. Germline assignment: CDR1 MNHEY and CDR2 SMNVEV (reference sequence). The CDR3 here is CASSFGGAGVPSEQFF. The CDR3 DNA reads TGTGCCAGCAGTTTCGGGGGGGCAGGGGTGCCCAGTGAGCAGTTCTTC.

The chain recombines TRBV6-2 or TRBV6-3 with TRBJ2-5, with D unclear. The CDR3 is made up of 15 amino acids. The ends were cut back, 6 bases at V and 4 bases at J, with 18 bases in the middle. Germline V lookup: CDR1 MNHEY, CDR2 SVGEGT. This chain's CDR3 is CASRSSRAIVETQYF. The CDR3 coding sequence is TGTGCCAGCAGGAGCAGCCGGGCCATCGTAGAGACCCAGTACTTC.

This clonotype was counted many times. The CDR3 sequence is CASSLGRVETQYF. As DNA, the CDR3 is TGCGCCAGCAGCCTCGGGAGGGTCGAGACCCAGTACTTC. The V call is TRBV4-1, the J call TRBJ2-5, with TRBD2 identical over 8 bases. Germline V gives CDR1 MGHRA, CDR2 YSYEKL. The CDR3 runs 13 residues. After removal of 4 bases from V and 5 bases from J, the junction contained 3 bases not matched to a gene.

This clonotype occurred a few times. The chain couples TRBV19 to TRBJ2-5; TRBD1 agrees at 9 bases. Germline V lookup: CDR1 LNHDA, CDR2 SQIVND (reference sequence). The CDR3 consists of 15 residues. V lost 9 bases and J lost 0; bases outside the gene matches: 8. CDR3 bases: TGTGCCAGCCGGGACAGGGCTCCGTACCAAGAGACCCAGTACTTC. This encodes CASRDRAPYQETQYF.

Ten or more counts support this clonotype. V is TRBV11-2 and J is TRBJ1-5; no definite D call. The germline V and J ends were trimmed by 3 bases and 5 bases, with 14 bases remaining between them. Germline CDR1 SGHAT, CDR2 FQNNGV. The CDR3 runs 15 residues. CDR3 coding DNA: TGTGCCAGCAGCTTTAAAGGTCTGAAGGATCAGCCCCAGCATTTT. It yields the protein CASSFKGLKDQPQHF.

V gene TRBV12-3 or TRBV12-4 combines with J gene TRBJ1-6; D is unclear. V was cut by 5 bases and J by 6 bases, with 17 bases left in between. This CDR3 is built from 16 residues. Here the CDR3 reads CASSPSWGGGNSPLHF. The CDR3 nucleotides read TGTGCCAGCAGTCCCAGTTGGGGTGGAGGTAATTCACCCCTCCACTTT.

The chain recombines TRBV18 with TRBJ2-1, with D maybe TRBD1 (7 bases). Germline CDR1 is KGHSH and CDR2 is LQKENI. V shed 5 bases and J shed 1 base, with 15 bases lying between them. The CDR3 is 16 residues long. In DNA, the CDR3 is TGTGCCAGCTCAGCGGGACAGCCACAATCCTACAATGAGCAGTTCTTC. It yields the protein CASSAGQPQSYNEQFF.

This clonotype appeared a few times. The chain is built from TRBV7-6 and TRBJ2-7, with D possibly matching TRBD2 (6 bases). The CDR3 has 15 amino acids. Trimming stripped 2 bases from V and 7 bases from J, with 18 bases between. Germline V gene data show CDR1 as SGHVS and CDR2 as FNYEAQ. CDR3 bases: TGTGCCAGCAGCTTACTTCCGGAGGGCCCACATGAGCAGTACTTC. It translates to CASSLLPEGPHEQYF. Complete variable domain (other parts from reference TRBV7-6 and TRBJ2-7): GAGVSQSPRYKVTKRGQDVALRCDPISGHVSLYWYRQALGQGPEFLTYFNYEAQQDKSGLPNDRFSAERPEGSISTLTIQRTEQRDSAMYRCASSLLPEGPHEQYFGPGTRLTVT.

V usage is TRBV6-2 or TRBV6-3 and J usage is TRBJ1-1; 8 bases fit TRBD1. The germline V gene has CDR1 MNHEY and CDR2 SVGEGT. CDR3 size: 15 residues. J gave up 4 bases and V 2 bases, and 6 bases lay outside the gene matches. The CDR3 DNA reads TGTGCCAGCAGTTACGGACAGGGTTTGGGCACTGAAGCTTTCTTT. Amino acid sequence: CASSYGQGLGTEAFF.

V gene TRBV5-1 combines with J gene TRBJ2-1; no definite D call. Trimming removed 1 base from V and 2 bases from J, with 10 bases in between. The CDR3 totals 15 residues. The germline V gene encodes CDR1 SGHRS and CDR2 YFSETQ. In DNA, the CDR3 is TGCGCCAGCAGCTTGAACCCTGGGCCCTACAATGAGCAGTTCTTC. Protein product: CASSLNPGPYNEQFF. Variable domain in full (rest from reference TRBV5-1 and TRBJ2-1): KAGVTQTPRYLIKTRGQQVTLSCSPISGHRSVSWYQQTPGQGLQFLFEYFSETQRNKGNFPGRFSGRQFSNSRSEMNVSTLELGDSALYLCASSLNPGPYNEQFFGPGTRLTVL.

This clonotype was counted between two and nine times. The chain recombines TRBV5-1 with TRBJ2-1; possibly TRBD1 for D (6 bases). This CDR3 contains 16 residues. V was trimmed by 0 bases and J by 0 bases, leaving 10 bases between them. Germline lookup yields CDR1 SGHRS and CDR2 YFSETQ. CDR3 loop: CASSLGGTNSYNEQFF. The CDR3 bases are TGCGCCAGCAGCTTGGGGGGGACAAACTCCTACAATGAGCAGTTCTTC.

Many counts were recorded for this clonotype. The chain combines TRBV5-1 with TRBJ2-3; 8 bases align to TRBD2. The CDR3 consists of 14 residues. Germline V CDR1 and CDR2: SGHRS, YFSETQ. V was pared by 7 bases and J by 1 base, with 5 bases of the junction left unmatched. The CDR3 region is CASAFSGGTDTQYF. The DNA of the CDR3 is TGCGCCAGCGCGTTTAGCGGGGGCACAGATACGCAGTATTTT.

There are a few counts of this clonotype. This chain connects TRBV4-3 to TRBJ1-6, with a weak D call TRBD1 (5 bases). Trimming removed 2 bases at V and 6 bases at J, with 8 bases between. CDR3 size: 14 residues. Germline V gives CDR1 LGHNA, CDR2 YSLEER. The CDR3, as DNA: TGCGCCAGCAGCCAATGGACATTTAATTCACCCCTCCACTTT. Amino acid sequence: CASSQWTFNSPLHF.

This chain joins TRBV6-1 and TRBJ2-6, with TRBD2 as a possible D gene (6 bases). Germline CDR1 MNHNS, CDR2 SASEGT. This CDR3 contains 14 residues. The V end lost 10 bases, the J end lost 2 bases, and 12 bases lay between the germline ends. In nucleotides, the CDR3 is TGTGCCACGTCCCGGGGGACTGGGGCCAACGTCCTGACTTTC. The encoded protein is CATSRGTGANVLTF.

The chain carries TRBV5-1 and TRBJ1-6; 9 bases align to TRBD1. The germline V gene encodes CDR1 SGHRS and CDR2 YFSETQ. This CDR3 is 18 amino acids long. Trimming took 4 bases from V and 0 from J; bases not matched to a gene: 8. CDR3 amino acids: CASSTGTGLRSYNSPLHF. In DNA form, the CDR3 reads TGCGCCAGCAGCACCGGGACAGGGCTTCGCTCCTATAATTCACCCCTCCACTTT. Together with reference TRBV5-1 and TRBJ1-6, the CDR3 gives the full variable domain: KAGVTQTPRYLIKTRGQQVTLSCSPISGHRSVSWYQQTPGQGLQFLFEYFSETQRNKGNFPGRFSGRQFSNSRSEMNVSTLELGDSALYLCASSTGTGLRSYNSPLHFGNGTRLTVT.

V is TRBV11-2 and J is TRBJ2-5; possible D gene TRBD2, 6 bases. Trimming shortened V by 4 bases and J by 7 bases, and 22 bases separated the two germline ends. This CDR3 contains 16 residues. Germline V gives CDR1 SGHAT, CDR2 FQNNGV. CDR3 region: CASSYGREAGSRTQYF. The CDR3, as DNA: TGTGCCAGCAGCTACGGTAGGGAGGCTGGATCCAGGACCCAGTACTTC.